This TCR beta chain was observed in a study of shared clonotypes between healthy human individuals. Using immunoSEQ multiplex PCR, the repertoire was profiled, and TCRdb retains in-frame clones only, with some absent. The sample has 2 million to 2.5 million clones, 80% to 95% seen once. Comment on this clone: Other DNA variants within this sample encode the same CDR3.

The germline V gene encodes CDR1 MNHNS and CDR2 SASEGT. The CDR3 is 14 residues long. J gave up 1 base and V 4 bases, and 2 bases lay outside the gene matches. The chain is built from TRBV6-1 and TRBJ1-1; 8 bases match TRBD1. This clonotype originated in a man aged 18 to 29 in good health. Some clones in this sample may be carry-over from other donors' samples. Sequencing was done on a sample of naive CD4+ T cells from PBMCs. Subset noted: CD45RA+ positively selected. The CDR3 DNA sequence: TGTGCCAGCAGTGTTGACAGGGGGAACACTGAAGCTTTCTTT. Amino acid sequence: CASSVDRGNTEAFF.